This T cell receptor beta chain was retrieved from a study of blood T cells in healthy people across ages. Across the whole study: Template switching picked up about one barcoded beta molecule for each two T cells.

The CDR3 loop spans 15 amino acids. From germline, CDR1 is SQVTM and CDR2 ANQGSEA. The second PCR ran roughly 6 to 12 cycles with a sample-barcoded 5' primer and J-beta primers. Each TCR beta cDNA got a 12-nucleotide random molecular identifier. Sequencing yielded, for each sample, at least 3 million paired-end reads carrying CDR3. One entry per CDR3 protein results from TCRdb running MiXCR on the 5' RACE reads. The table shows 650,000 to 1,000,000 distinct CDR3 sequences, with roughly 35% occurring only once. This receptor was obtained from a man aged 18 to 30 in good health. The sample taken for sequencing was blood. The rearrangement links TRBV29-1 to TRBJ2-7, with unresolved D. The J call may be mistaken, given a closer DNA end match to TRBJ2-5. The CDR3 coding sequence is TGCAGCGTTGAAGCCCCCATCGGAGCTGAGGAGACCCAGTACTTC. This gives the protein CSVEAPIGAEETQYF.